This T cell receptor beta chain originates from a study of CD8 T cells in ankylosing spondylitis. TCRdb reanalysed the 5' RACE reads using MiXCR and keeps one entry per CDR3 protein. The table records about 250,000 distinct CDR3 sequences, 32% of them present only once. V lost 5 bases to trimming and J lost 6 bases, with 9 bases between them. This CDR3 spans 11 amino acids. Germline V gene data show CDR1 as SGHRS and CDR2 as YFSETQ. There are a few counts of this clonotype. Its antigen is still unknown. General study results and limits: There was a TCR beta motif, made of several highly homologous variants, that appeared characteristic of ankylosing spondylitis blood.

V gene TRBV5-1 combines with J gene TRBJ2-7, with D possibly matching TRBD1 (5 bases). The sequencing input was blood, either unsorted or a sorted T cell fraction (not recorded which). The clonotype comes from a male donor with ankylosing spondylitis or in good health (not recorded which). The CDR3 here is CASRSGAEQYF. As DNA, the CDR3 is TGCGCCAGCAGATCTGGGGCCGAGCAGTACTTC. Looking up the rest from reference TRBV5-1 and TRBJ2-7 gives the full variable domain: KAGVTQTPRYLIKTRGQQVTLSCSPISGHRSVSWYQQTPGQGLQFLFEYFSETQRNKGNFPGRFSGRQFSNSRSEMNVSTLELGDSALYLCASRSGAEQYFGPGTRLTVT.